The T cell receptor (beta chain) under discussion was sequenced for a study of T cell responses to AZD1222 COVID-19 vaccine. Study-wide findings and caveats: Only a handful of AZD1222 recipients, more than 5 in all, had baseline seropositivity. Nearly half of spike-specific TCRs reportedly target unmutated variant regions. Repertoire samples came only from after the peak T cell response. White British donors predominated, females outnumbered males, and clonal diversity was possibly underestimated.

About this clone itself: No antigen is known for it.

The table came from immunoSEQ multiplex PCR; TCRdb's copy has only in-frame clones and leaves some out. The sample shows over 120,000 clones, about 92% of them seen only once. The CDR3 runs to 14 residues. The V gene lost 0 bases and the J gene lost 1 base, with 6 bases spanning the gap. CDR1 is SGHTA, CDR2 FQGNSA, per germline. J is TRBJ1-1 and V is TRBV7-2; D gene ambiguous. The receptor was derived from an adult who received the AZD1222 COVID-19 vaccine. The source material was peripheral blood, sampled 28 days after the second AZD1222 dose. The CDR3 reads CASSLAARNTEAFF. CDR3 nucleotide sequence: TGTGCCAGCAGCTTAGCGGCGAGGAACACTGAAGCTTTCTTT. Drawing the rest from reference TRBV7-2 and TRBJ1-1, the complete variable domain is GAGVSQSPSNKVTEKGKDVELRCDPISGHTALYWYRQSLGQGLEFLIYFQGNSAPDKSGLPSDRFSAERTGGSVSTLTIQRTQQEDSAVYLCASSLAARNTEAFFGQGTRLTVV.